Below, one T cell receptor (beta chain) is given with its context. The antigen is not known. Germline lookup yields CDR1 SGHRS and CDR2 YFSETQ. The V end lost 1 base, the J end lost 4 bases, and 14 bases lay between the germline ends. The CDR3 spans 15 residues. These data belong to a study of blood T cells in healthy people across ages. General study findings and limits: Naive CD4+ cells and diversity were both higher in long-lived donors than in aged donors.

PCR was performed a second time for roughly 6 to 12 cycles using a sample-barcoded 5' primer and a J-beta primer mix. TCRdb re-called the 5' RACE reads through MiXCR, storing one row per CDR3 protein. The sample has about 930,000 distinct CDR3 sequences, 25% to 30% seen once. The sample was also reused in another study, on T cells of mothers and their children. That study adds: The authors used all extracted RNA for cDNA synthesis, at approximately 1.5 ug per 15 ul. Mothers gave over 8 million TCR beta CDR3 reads each, and children roughly 3 million each.

The sequenced sample consisted of blood. The clonotype originates from a woman aged 40 to 50 in good health. The V call is TRBV5-1, the J call TRBJ1-1, with TRBD1 as a possible D gene (5 bases). The CDR3, as DNA: TGCGCCAGCAGCTTGAGGGCAGGGTCCAGCACTGAAGCTTTCTTT. This codes for CASSLRAGSSTEAFF.